What follows are 26 T cell receptor beta chains derived from one specimen sequenced in a study of regulatory T cells in long-lasting Graves disease. Building the TCR beta libraries relied on iRepertoire HTBI primers, and CDR3 regions underwent Arm-PCR. From the multiplex PCR reads, TCRdb called clonotypes with MiXCR, one entry per CDR3 protein. The profile covers around 400,000 distinct CDR3 sequences, with roughly a fifth appearing a single time and around 15% taken by the ten largest. As to time point: persistent/refractory GD, antithyroid drugs over 5 years with positive TRAb. Making the TCR library involved RNA that had been extracted from PBMCs. The sample here was peripheral blood mononuclear cells (PBMCs), taken when the disease was refractory, from a patient treated with antithyroid drugs. Receptor source: a female donor with Graves disease.

There are many counts of this clonotype. J is TRBJ2-2 and V is TRBV27; TRBD1 is a possible D gene (6 bases). The CDR3 sequence is 14 residues long. V lost 8 bases and J 0 bases, leaving 10 bases between the germline ends. Germline V gene lookup returns CDR1 MNHEY and CDR2 SMNVEV (reference sequence). The DNA for the CDR3 is TGTGCCAGCGGGGACATAGCGAACACCGGGGAGCTGTTTTTT. This gives the protein CASGDIANTGELFF.

The chain joins TRBV5-4 to TRBJ1-1; a weak D match, TRBD1 (5 bases). The CDR3 is 15 amino acids. Germline assignment: CDR1 SGHNT and CDR2 YYREEE (reference sequence). V was trimmed by 0 bases and J by 0 bases, leaving 9 bases between them. In DNA form, the CDR3 reads TGTGCCAGCAGCTTGGTACCAGGGATGAACACTGAAGCTTTCTTT. This sequence encodes CASSLVPGMNTEAFF. Variable domain in full (rest from reference TRBV5-4 and TRBJ1-1): ETGVTQSPTHLIKTRGQQVTLRCSSQSGHNTVSWYQQALGQGPQFIFQYYREEENGRGNFPPRFSGLQFPNYSSELNVNALELDDSALYLCASSLVPGMNTEAFFGQGTRLTVV.

This clonotype was detected ten times or more. The chain joins TRBV20-1 to TRBJ1-2; TRBD1 agrees at 9 bases. Trimming took 3 bases from V and 4 from J; bases not matched to a gene: 3. The CDR3 extends over 13 amino acids. Germline CDR1 DFQATT, CDR2 SNEGSKA (reference sequence). CDR3 region: CSASDRGTYGYTF. In nucleotides, the CDR3 is TGCAGTGCTAGCGACAGGGGGACCTATGGCTACACCTTC.

This chain connects TRBV27 to TRBJ1-5; D perhaps matches TRBD1 (6 bases). The germline gives CDR1 MNHEY, CDR2 SMNVEV (reference sequence). The CDR3 has 14 amino acids. Trimming left V 3 bases short and J 4 bases short, with 10 bases between. This chain's CDR3 is CASSFFGQNQPQHF. Here the CDR3 DNA reads TGTGCCAGCAGTTTCTTCGGACAGAATCAGCCCCAGCATTTT.

This clonotype was recorded many times. V gene TRBV6-2 or TRBV6-3 combines with J gene TRBJ1-4; D perhaps matches TRBD1 (5 bases). This CDR3 comprises 15 residues. The germline CDR1 and CDR2 sequences are MNHEY and SVGEGT. With 0 bases removed from V and 0 bases from J, the gap between germline ends came to 5 bases. The CDR3 coding sequence is TGTGCCAGCAGTTACTCGACAGCAACTAATGAAAAACTGTTTTTT. Translating gives CASSYSTATNEKLFF.

This clonotype turned up a few times. The chain carries TRBV29-1 and TRBJ1-2; D gene uncertain. Germline CDR1 is SQVTM and CDR2 is ANQGSEA. The V and J ends lost 0 bases and 5 bases respectively, with 4 bases between them. The CDR3 is made up of 11 amino acids. CDR3 region: CSVEERYGYTF. The CDR3 coding sequence is TGCAGCGTTGAAGAGCGGTATGGCTACACCTTC.

This sequence joins TRBV4-2 and TRBJ1-2; the match to TRBD1 covers 8 bases. The CDR3 runs 15 residues. V gave up 1 base and J gave up 5 bases; unmatched junction bases: 6. CDR1 and CDR2 from the germline V gene are LGHNA and YNFKEQ. CDR3 loop: CASSQAGDRLYGYTF. The CDR3 nucleotides read TGTGCCAGCAGCCAAGCGGGGGACAGGCTTTATGGCTACACCTTC.

This clonotype was picked up many times. This chain connects TRBV20-1 to TRBJ2-7; 11 positions match TRBD2. The CDR3 sequence is 14 residues long. J gave up 2 bases and V 3 bases, and 3 bases lay outside the gene matches. Germline V gene sequence: CDR1 DFQATT, CDR2 SNEGSKA (reference sequence). The DNA for the CDR3 is TGCAGTGCTAGCGGGACTAGCGGCACCTACGAGCAGTACTTC. Translation: CSASGTSGTYEQYF.

At least ten counts were recorded for this clonotype. The rearrangement uses TRBV2 and TRBJ2-2; a possible D gene is TRBD2 (6 bases). Germline assignment: CDR1 SNHLY and CDR2 FYNNEI. This CDR3 has 14 residues. V lost 6 bases to trimming and J lost 1 base, with 9 bases between them. CDR3 nucleotides: TGTGCCAGCAGCCGGGACTGGAACACCGGGGAGCTGTTTTTT. This codes for CASSRDWNTGELFF. Variable domain in full (rest from reference TRBV2 and TRBJ2-2): EPEVTQTPSHQVTQMGQEVILRCVPISNHLYFYWYRQILGQKVEFLVSFYNNEISEKSEIFDDQFSVERPDGSNFTLKIRSTKLEDSAMYFCASSRDWNTGELFFGEGSRLTVL.

There are many counts of this clonotype. This chain joins TRBV6-1 and TRBJ2-2, with D possibly matching TRBD2 (5 bases). This CDR3 has 15 amino acids. The germline V gene has CDR1 MNHNS and CDR2 SASEGT. Trimming took 7 bases from V and 6 from J, leaving 18 bases between them. The CDR3 DNA sequence: TGTGCCAGCACTCCGGAGGTGGTCGGACCCGGGGAGCTGTTTTTT. It is translated as CASTPEVVGPGELFF.

This clonotype was observed many times. The V gene is TRBV28, the J gene TRBJ1-2; no firm D call. The CDR3 runs 15 residues. V was clipped by 6 bases and J by 2 bases, with 16 bases between them. Germline V CDR1 and CDR2: MDHEN, SYDVKM. CDR3 region: CASSRVHDLNYGYTF. In DNA, the CDR3 is TGTGCCAGCAGCCGGGTTCACGACCTGAACTATGGCTACACCTTC.

There are a few counts of this clonotype. This chain joins TRBV6-6 and TRBJ1-5; 7 bases fit TRBD1. The germline V gene encodes CDR1 MNHNY and CDR2 SVGAGI (reference sequence). Trimming cost V 0 bases and J 5 bases; bases outside gene matches: 7. CDR3 length: 16 residues. Written as DNA, the CDR3 is TGTGCCAGCAGTTACTCGACAGGGCAGGTGGATCAGCCCCAGCATTTT. As protein: CASSYSTGQVDQPQHF.

This clonotype came up many times. V usage is TRBV28 and J usage is TRBJ1-1, with D maybe TRBD1 (6 bases). The CDR3 is 15 residues long. V lost 8 bases and J lost 7, with 23 bases in between. Germline V lookup: CDR1 MDHEN, CDR2 SYDVKM. The CDR3 here is CASRPPGRQAHEAFF. CDR3 coding DNA: TGTGCCAGCCGCCCCCCGGGGAGACAGGCTCATGAAGCTTTCTTT.

This clonotype was detected many times. The chain joins TRBV20-1 to TRBJ1-1, with D possibly being TRBD1 (5 bases). Germline V gene sequence: CDR1 DFQATT, CDR2 SNEGSKA (reference sequence). This CDR3 is built from 12 residues. Trimming cost V 6 bases and J 5 bases, with 13 bases left between them. CDR3 in amino acids: CSATFRETEAFF. The CDR3 nucleotides read TGCAGTGCCACATTCAGGGAGACTGAAGCTTTCTTT.

In its sample, this clonotype was seen many times. The rearrangement links TRBV27 to TRBJ2-7, with D possibly TRBD2 on 6 matching bases. From germline, CDR1 is MNHEY and CDR2 SMNVEV (reference sequence). The CDR3 length is 14 residues. V was clipped by 0 bases and J by 5 bases, with 11 bases between them. Here the CDR3 DNA reads TGTGCCAGCAGTTTATCAGGGACTCAAAACGAGCAGTACTTC. This gives the protein CASSLSGTQNEQYF.

The chain has TRBV14 and TRBJ2-1; possible D gene TRBD2, 6 bases. Germline V gene data show CDR1 as SGHDN and CDR2 as FVKESK. The ends were cut back, 6 bases at V and 5 bases at J, with 14 bases in the middle. This CDR3 is 14 amino acids long. Written as DNA, the CDR3 is TGTGCCAGCAGACGGAGTAGCGGAAACAATGAGCAGTTCTTC. Its translation is CASRRSSGNNEQFF.

This clonotype was picked up many times. This sequence joins TRBV27 and TRBJ2-7; TRBD1 might be the D (5 bases). The ends were cut back, 3 bases at V and 0 bases at J, with 12 bases in the middle. In germline, CDR1 is MNHEY, CDR2 SMNVEV (reference sequence). CDR3 length equals 15 residues. CDR3 amino acids: CASSFTGESSYEQYF. CDR3 nucleotides: TGTGCCAGCAGTTTCACAGGCGAATCCTCCTACGAGCAGTACTTC.

V is TRBV5-1 and J is TRBJ2-3; no clear D. The ends were cut back, 0 bases at V and 4 bases at J, with 9 bases in the middle. Germline CDR1 SGHRS, CDR2 YFSETQ. The CDR3 contains 14 residues. CDR3 sequence: CASSLDQASDTQYF. Written as DNA, the CDR3 is TGCGCCAGCAGCTTGGACCAAGCTTCAGATACGCAGTATTTT.

This chain connects TRBV19 to TRBJ2-6; no firm D call. Germline V gene data show CDR1 as LNHDA and CDR2 as SQIVND (reference sequence). CDR3 length equals 15 residues. V lost 4 bases to trimming and J lost 0 bases, with 7 bases between them. As DNA, the CDR3 is TGTGCCAGTAGTACGGCATTCTCTGGGGCCAACGTCCTGACTTTC. As protein: CASSTAFSGANVLTF.

The sample holds many counts of this clonotype. This chain connects TRBV28 to TRBJ2-5; D possibly corresponds to TRBD1 (5 bases). The V end lost 3 bases, the J end lost 5 bases, and 16 bases lay between the germline ends. CDR1 and CDR2 (germline): MDHEN, SYDVKM. The CDR3 has 15 amino acids. CDR3 sequence reads: CASSFPLGVTETQYF. The DNA for the CDR3 is TGTGCCAGCAGTTTTCCCCTAGGGGTTACCGAGACCCAGTACTTC.

The V and J genes are TRBV6-5 and TRBJ2-3; D ambiguous. Per the germline V gene, CDR1 is MNHEY and CDR2 is SVGAGI. V lost 2 bases, J lost 2 bases, and 8 bases lay in between. There are 14 residues in the CDR3. CDR3 DNA: TGTGCCAGCAGTTACGGCCGCTCCACAGATACGCAGTATTTT. Protein product: CASSYGRSTDTQYF.

Ten or more counts support this clonotype. J is TRBJ2-7 and V is TRBV6-1; D is unclear. The CDR3 loop spans 11 amino acids. Trimming stripped 4 bases from V and 6 bases from J, with 7 bases between. Germline CDR1 and CDR2: MNHNS and SASEGT. The chain's CDR3 is CASSGVSEQYF. The CDR3 coding sequence is TGTGCCAGCAGTGGAGTTTCCGAGCAGTACTTC.

This clonotype occurred a few times. This chain joins TRBV20-1 and TRBJ2-2, with D perhaps being TRBD1 or TRBD2 (6 bases each). Per germline, CDR1 DFQATT and CDR2 SNEGSKA (reference sequence). Trimming shortened V by 1 base and J by 6 bases, and 18 bases separated the two germline ends. The CDR3 covers 16 residues. In DNA form, the CDR3 reads TGCAGTGCTAGAGGGAACGAAGGGGGGTCCCCCGGGGAGCTGTTTTTT. This gives the protein CSARGNEGGSPGELFF.

CDR3 nucleotides: TGCGCCAGCAGCTTGGTCGGGAATCGCGAGCAGTACTTC. It is translated as CASSLVGNREQYF. The chain couples TRBV5-1 to TRBJ2-7; TRBD2 is a possible D gene (5 bases). V was pared by 0 bases and J by 6 bases, with 10 bases between. The CDR3 is made up of 13 amino acids. From germline, CDR1 is SGHRS and CDR2 YFSETQ. The full variable domain, rest sourced from reference TRBV5-1 and TRBJ2-7, is KAGVTQTPRYLIKTRGQQVTLSCSPISGHRSVSWYQQTPGQGLQFLFEYFSETQRNKGNFPGRFSGRQFSNSRSEMNVSTLELGDSALYLCASSLVGNREQYFGPGTRLTVT.

At least ten counts were recorded for this clonotype. The genes are TRBV11-2 and TRBJ2-5; D gene ambiguous. This CDR3 comprises 13 residues. V lost 2 bases and J 3 bases, leaving 7 bases between the germline ends. Germline CDR1 SGHAT, CDR2 FQNNGV. This chain's CDR3 is CASSLWSEETQYF. In DNA, the CDR3 is TGTGCCAGCAGCTTATGGTCGGAAGAGACCCAGTACTTC. The full variable domain, in which reference TRBV11-2 and TRBJ2-5 provide the parts outside the CDR3, is EAGVAQSPRYKIIEKRQSVAFWCNPISGHATLYWYQQILGQGPKLLIQFQNNGVVDDSQLPKDRFSAERLKGVDSTLKIQPAKLEDSAVYLCASSLWSEETQYFGPGTRLLVL.

This clonotype appeared a few times. The chain recombines TRBV30 with TRBJ1-1, with unresolved D. Germline assignment: CDR1 GTSNPN and CDR2 SVGIG (reference sequence). V was pared by 0 bases and J by 6 bases, with 11 bases between. The CDR3 has 13 residues. The CDR3 sequence is CAWSVPAVSEAFF. For the CDR3, the DNA is TGTGCCTGGAGTGTACCAGCAGTTTCTGAAGCTTTCTTT.